This TCR beta chain was sequenced for a study of shared clonotypes between healthy human individuals. Findings of the study overall: Shared clonotypes across all four donors exceeded non-shared ones in generation probability. Exclusively blood specimens were collected; tissue repertoires likely differ.

The CDR3 loop spans 15 amino acids. V lost 0 bases and J lost 7, with 13 bases in between. Germline lookup yields CDR1 SGHNT and CDR2 YYREEE (reference sequence). With respect to this clone: Antigen specificity is unknown. Other DNA sequences of this sample code for an identical CDR3.

Researchers partitioned CD4+ cells into CD45RA+ naive and CD45RA-negative memory subsets. Every subset's genomic DNA went evenly onto several immunoSEQ plates. Clones were read by immunoSEQ multiplex PCR, and TCRdb kept only the in-frame ones, dropping some. The sample lists about 2 million clones; 90% to 95% were seen once. The chain employs TRBV5-4 and TRBJ1-4; D is perhaps TRBD1 (6 bases). This sequence was found in a man younger than 35 in good health. The sample was naive CD4+ T cells sorted from blood. Subset here: CD45RA+ positively selected. The DNA of the CDR3 is TGTGCCAGCAGCTTGGGGGGGGCGAGTGGTGAAAAACTGTTTTTT. Its translation is CASSLGGASGEKLFF.